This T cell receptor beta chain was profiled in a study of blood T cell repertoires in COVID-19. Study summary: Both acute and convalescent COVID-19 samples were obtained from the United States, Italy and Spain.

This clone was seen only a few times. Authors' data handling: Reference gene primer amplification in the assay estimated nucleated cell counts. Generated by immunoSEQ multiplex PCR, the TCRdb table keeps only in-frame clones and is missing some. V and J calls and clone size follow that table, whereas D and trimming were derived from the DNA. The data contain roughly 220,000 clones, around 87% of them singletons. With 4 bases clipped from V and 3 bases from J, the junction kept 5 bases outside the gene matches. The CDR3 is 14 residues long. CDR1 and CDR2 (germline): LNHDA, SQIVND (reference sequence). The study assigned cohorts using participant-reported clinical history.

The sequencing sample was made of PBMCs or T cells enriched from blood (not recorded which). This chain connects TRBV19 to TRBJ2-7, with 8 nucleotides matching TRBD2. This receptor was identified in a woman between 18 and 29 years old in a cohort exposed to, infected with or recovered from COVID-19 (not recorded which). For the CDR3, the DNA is TGTGCCAGTAGTACAGCGGGAGTGGGCTACGAGCAGTACTTC. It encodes CASSTAGVGYEQYF.